This T cell receptor (beta chain) was retrieved from a study of blood T cell repertoires in COVID-19. Whole-study context: Collection of acute and convalescent COVID-19 samples took place in the United States, Italy and Spain. T cells, B-cell-depleted T cells, or PBMCs provided the cDNA or gDNA that served as material.

Under the authors' procedure: Nucleated cell counts were estimated from reference gene primer amplification. TCRdb's table, derived via immunoSEQ multiplex PCR, lists solely in-frame clones and lacks some. V and J calls and clone size are as listed in that table; D and trimming were resolved from the DNA. The sample has about 150,000 clones; roughly 84% are singletons. The length of the CDR3 is 14 residues. Unmatched junction bases numbered 7, after V lost 6 bases and J lost 5 bases. Germline values: CDR1 MDHEN, CDR2 SYDVKM. Sequencing was performed on peripheral blood. The origin of this receptor is a man younger than 30 with active or convalescent COVID-19. The chain combines TRBV28 with TRBJ1-1; 9 bases line up with TRBD1. CDR3 sequence reads: CASRITGGKTEAFF. In nucleotides, the CDR3 is TGTGCCAGCAGAATTACAGGGGGCAAAACTGAAGCTTTCTTT.